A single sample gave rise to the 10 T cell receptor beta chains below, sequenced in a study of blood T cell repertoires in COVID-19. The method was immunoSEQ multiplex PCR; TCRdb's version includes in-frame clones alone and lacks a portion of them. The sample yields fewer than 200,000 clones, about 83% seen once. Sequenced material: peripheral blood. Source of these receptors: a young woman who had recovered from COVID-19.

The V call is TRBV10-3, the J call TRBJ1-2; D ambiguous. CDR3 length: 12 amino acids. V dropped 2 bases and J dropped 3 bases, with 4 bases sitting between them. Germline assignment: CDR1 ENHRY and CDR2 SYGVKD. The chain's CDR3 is CAISEPYYGYTF. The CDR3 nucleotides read TGTGCCATCAGTGAGCCCTACTATGGCTACACCTTC.

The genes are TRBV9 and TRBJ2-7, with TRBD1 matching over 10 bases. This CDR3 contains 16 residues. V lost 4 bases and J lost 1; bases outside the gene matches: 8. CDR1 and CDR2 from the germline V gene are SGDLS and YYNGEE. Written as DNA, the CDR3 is TGTGCCAGCAGCCCCCGAGGACAGGGGGGGTCCTACGAGCAGTACTTC. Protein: CASSPRGQGGSYEQYF.

The CDR3 loop is CASSTGQVFGYGYTF. The DNA for the CDR3 is TGTGCCAGCAGCACCGGACAGGTTTTCGGCTATGGCTACACCTTC. The chain links TRBV9 to TRBJ1-2, with 7 nucleotides matching TRBD1. V shed 4 bases and J 4 bases; nucleotides not matched to a gene: 10. CDR1 SGDLS and CDR2 YYNGEE come from the germline V gene. The CDR3 sequence is 15 residues long.

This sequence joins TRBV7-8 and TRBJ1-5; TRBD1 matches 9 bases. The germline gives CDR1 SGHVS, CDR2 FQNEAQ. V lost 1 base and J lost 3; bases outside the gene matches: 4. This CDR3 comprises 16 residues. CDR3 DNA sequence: TGTGCCAGCAGCTTAGGGGGACAGGGAACCAATCAGCCCCAGCATTTT. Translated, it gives CASSLGGQGTNQPQHF.

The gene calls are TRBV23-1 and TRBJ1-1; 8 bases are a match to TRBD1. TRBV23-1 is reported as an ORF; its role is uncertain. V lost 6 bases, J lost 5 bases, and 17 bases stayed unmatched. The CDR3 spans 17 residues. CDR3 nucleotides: TGCGCCAGCAGCGGACGAACACAGGGGGGGGCCTTTACTGAAGCTTTCTTT. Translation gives CASSGRTQGGAFTEAFF.

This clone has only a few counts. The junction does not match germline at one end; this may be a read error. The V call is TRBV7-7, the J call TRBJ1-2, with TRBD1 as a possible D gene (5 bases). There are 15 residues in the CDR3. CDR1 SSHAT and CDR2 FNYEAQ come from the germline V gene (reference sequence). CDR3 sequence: CASSLAGSGNYGYTF. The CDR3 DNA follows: TGTGCTAGCAGCTTAGCGGGGTCAGGGAACTATGGCTACACCTTC.

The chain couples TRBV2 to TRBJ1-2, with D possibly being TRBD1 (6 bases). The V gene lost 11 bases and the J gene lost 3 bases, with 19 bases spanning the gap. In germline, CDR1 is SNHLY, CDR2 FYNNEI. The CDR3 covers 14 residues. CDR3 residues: CADKGGGRDYGYTF. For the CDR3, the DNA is TGTGCCGACAAAGGGGGAGGGCGCGACTATGGCTACACCTTC.

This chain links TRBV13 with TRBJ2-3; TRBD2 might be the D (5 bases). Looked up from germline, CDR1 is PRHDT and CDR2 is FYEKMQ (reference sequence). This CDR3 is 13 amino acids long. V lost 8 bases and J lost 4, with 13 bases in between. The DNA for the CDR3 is TGTGCCAGCCTCGAGGGAATGTCAGATACGCAGTATTTT. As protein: CASLEGMSDTQYF.

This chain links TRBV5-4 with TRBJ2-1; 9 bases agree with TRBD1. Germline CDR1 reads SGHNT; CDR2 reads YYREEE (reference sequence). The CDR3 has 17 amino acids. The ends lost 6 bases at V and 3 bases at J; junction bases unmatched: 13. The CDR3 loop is CASIPDQGQGFYNEQFF. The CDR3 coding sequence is TGTGCCAGCATACCTGATCAGGGACAGGGCTTCTACAATGAGCAGTTCTTC. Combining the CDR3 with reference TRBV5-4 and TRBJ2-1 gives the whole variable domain ETGVTQSPTHLIKTRGQQVTLRCSSQSGHNTVSWYQQALGQGPQFIFQYYREEENGRGNFPPRFSGLQFPNYSSELNVNALELDDSALYLCASIPDQGQGFYNEQFFGPGTRLTVL.

The CDR3 is CASSLQISGANVLTF. CDR3 coding DNA: TGCGCCAGCAGCCTCCAGATCTCTGGGGCCAACGTCCTGACTTTC. This sequence joins TRBV4-3 and TRBJ2-6, with D unresolved. The CDR3 is made up of 15 amino acids. The V end lost 4 bases, the J end lost 0 bases, and 7 bases lay between the germline ends. Germline V gene sequence: CDR1 LGHNA, CDR2 YSLEER.